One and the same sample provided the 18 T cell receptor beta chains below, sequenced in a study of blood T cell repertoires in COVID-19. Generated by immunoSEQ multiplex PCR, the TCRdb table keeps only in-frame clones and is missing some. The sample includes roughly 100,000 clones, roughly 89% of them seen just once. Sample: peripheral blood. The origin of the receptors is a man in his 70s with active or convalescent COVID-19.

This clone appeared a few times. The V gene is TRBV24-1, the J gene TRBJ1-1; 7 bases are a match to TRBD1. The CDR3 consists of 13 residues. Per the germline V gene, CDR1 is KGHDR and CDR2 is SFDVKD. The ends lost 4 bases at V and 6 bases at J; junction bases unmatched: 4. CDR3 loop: CATSEGGLAEAFF. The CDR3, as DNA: TGTGCCACCAGTGAAGGGGGCCTCGCTGAAGCTTTCTTT.

The CDR3 loop is CASSLMTGSEQYF. For the CDR3, the DNA is TGTGCCAGCAGCTTAATGACAGGATCCGAGCAGTACTTC. The chain has TRBV7-3 and TRBJ2-7; TRBD1 is a possible D gene (6 bases). This CDR3 is built from 13 residues. The germline gives CDR1 SGHTA, CDR2 FQGTGA. V was pared by 1 base and J by 6 bases, with 10 bases between.

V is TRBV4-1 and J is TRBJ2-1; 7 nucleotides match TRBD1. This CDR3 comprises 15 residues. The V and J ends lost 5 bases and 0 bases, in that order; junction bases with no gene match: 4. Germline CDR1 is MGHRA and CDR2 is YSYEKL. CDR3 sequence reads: CASSLGGNSYNEQFF. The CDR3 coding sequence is TGCGCCAGCAGCTTAGGGGGCAACTCCTACAATGAGCAGTTCTTC.

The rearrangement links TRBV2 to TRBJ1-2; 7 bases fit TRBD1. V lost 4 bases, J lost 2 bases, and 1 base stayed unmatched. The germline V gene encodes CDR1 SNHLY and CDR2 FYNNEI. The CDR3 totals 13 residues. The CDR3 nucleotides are TGTGCCAGCAGTGGGGACAGCAACTATGGCTACACCTTC. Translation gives CASSGDSNYGYTF. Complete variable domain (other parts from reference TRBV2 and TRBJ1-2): EPEVTQTPSHQVTQMGQEVILRCVPISNHLYFYWYRQILGQKVEFLVSFYNNEISEKSEIFDDQFSVERPDGSNFTLKIRSTKLEDSAMYFCASSGDSNYGYTFGSGTRLTVV.

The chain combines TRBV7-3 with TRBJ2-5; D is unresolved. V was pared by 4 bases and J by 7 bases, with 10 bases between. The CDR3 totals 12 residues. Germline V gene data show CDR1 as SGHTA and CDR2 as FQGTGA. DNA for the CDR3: TGTGCCAGCAGCTCACCCCCGGGGACCCAGTACTTC. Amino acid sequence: CASSSPPGTQYF.

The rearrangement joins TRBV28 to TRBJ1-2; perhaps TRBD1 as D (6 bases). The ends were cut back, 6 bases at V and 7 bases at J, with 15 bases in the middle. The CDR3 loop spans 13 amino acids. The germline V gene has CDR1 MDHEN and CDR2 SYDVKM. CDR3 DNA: TGTGCCAGCAGGTATACAGGGTACGTTGGCTACACCTTC. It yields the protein CASRYTGYVGYTF.

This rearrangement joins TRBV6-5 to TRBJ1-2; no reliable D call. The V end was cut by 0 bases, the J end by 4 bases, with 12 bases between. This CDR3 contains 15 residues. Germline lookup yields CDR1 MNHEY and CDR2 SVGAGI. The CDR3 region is CASSYSAGWAYGYTF. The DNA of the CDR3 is TGTGCCAGCAGTTACTCGGCGGGTTGGGCCTATGGCTACACCTTC.

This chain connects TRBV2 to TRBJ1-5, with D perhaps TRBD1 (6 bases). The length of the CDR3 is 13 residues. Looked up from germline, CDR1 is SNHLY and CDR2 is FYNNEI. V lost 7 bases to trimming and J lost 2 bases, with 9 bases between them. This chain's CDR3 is CASKQGGNQPQHF. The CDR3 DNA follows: TGTGCCAGCAAACAGGGAGGCAATCAGCCCCAGCATTTT.

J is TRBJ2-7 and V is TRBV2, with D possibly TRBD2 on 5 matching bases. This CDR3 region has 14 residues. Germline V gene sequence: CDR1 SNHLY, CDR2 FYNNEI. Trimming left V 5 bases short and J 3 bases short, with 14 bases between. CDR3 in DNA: TGTGCCAGCAGTTGGGAGCTCTTGGGCTACGAGCAGTACTTC. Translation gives CASSWELLGYEQYF.

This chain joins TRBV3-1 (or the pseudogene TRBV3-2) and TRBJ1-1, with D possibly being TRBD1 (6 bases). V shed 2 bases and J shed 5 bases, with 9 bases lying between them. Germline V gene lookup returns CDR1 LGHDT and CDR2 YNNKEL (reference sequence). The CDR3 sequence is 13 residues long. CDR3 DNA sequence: TGTGCCAGCAGCCAAAAACAGGGTACTGAAGCTTTCTTT. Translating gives CASSQKQGTEAFF.

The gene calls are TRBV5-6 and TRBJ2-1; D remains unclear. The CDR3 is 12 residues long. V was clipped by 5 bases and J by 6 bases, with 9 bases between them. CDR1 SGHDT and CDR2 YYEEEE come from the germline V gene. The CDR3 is CASSFSGNEQFF. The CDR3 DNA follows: TGTGCCAGCAGTTTTTCAGGCAATGAGCAGTTCTTC.

The CDR3 DNA reads TGTGCCAGCAGCTTAGCAGTAGACTATGGCTACACCTTC. Its translation is CASSLAVDYGYTF. The rearrangement links TRBV7-2 to TRBJ1-2; D unresolved. CDR3 length equals 13 residues. Germline CDR1 SGHTA, CDR2 FQGNSA. V shed 0 bases and J shed 3 bases, with 5 bases lying between them.

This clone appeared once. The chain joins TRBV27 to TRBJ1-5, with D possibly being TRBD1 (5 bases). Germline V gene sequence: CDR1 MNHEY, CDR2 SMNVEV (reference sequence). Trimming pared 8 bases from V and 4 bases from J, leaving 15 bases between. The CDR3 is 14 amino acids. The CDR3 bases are TGTGCCAGCTGGGGCCAGAACCCTAATCAGCCCCAGCATTTT. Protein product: CASWGQNPNQPQHF.

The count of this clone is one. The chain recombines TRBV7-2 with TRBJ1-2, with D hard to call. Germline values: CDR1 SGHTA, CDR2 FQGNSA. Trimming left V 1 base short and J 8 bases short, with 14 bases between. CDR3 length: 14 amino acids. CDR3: CASSLGGVGGGYTF. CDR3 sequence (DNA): TGTGCCAGCAGCTTAGGAGGCGTCGGTGGGGGCTACACCTTC. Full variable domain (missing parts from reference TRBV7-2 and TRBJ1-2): GAGVSQSPSNKVTEKGKDVELRCDPISGHTALYWYRQSLGQGLEFLIYFQGNSAPDKSGLPSDRFSAERTGGSVSTLTIQRTQQEDSAVYLCASSLGGVGGGYTFGSGTRLTVV.

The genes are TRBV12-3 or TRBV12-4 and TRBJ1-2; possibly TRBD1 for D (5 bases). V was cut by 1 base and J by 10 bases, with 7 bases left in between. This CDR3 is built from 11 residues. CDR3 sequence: CASSLGGTYTF. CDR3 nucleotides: TGTGCCAGCAGTTTAGGGGGCACCTACACCTTC.

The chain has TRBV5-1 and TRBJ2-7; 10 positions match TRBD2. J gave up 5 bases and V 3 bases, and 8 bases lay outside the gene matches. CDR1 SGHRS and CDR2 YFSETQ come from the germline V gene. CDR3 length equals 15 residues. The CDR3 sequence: CASSSSGGAYDEQYF. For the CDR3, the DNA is TGCGCCAGCAGCTCGAGCGGGGGGGCTTATGACGAGCAGTACTTC.

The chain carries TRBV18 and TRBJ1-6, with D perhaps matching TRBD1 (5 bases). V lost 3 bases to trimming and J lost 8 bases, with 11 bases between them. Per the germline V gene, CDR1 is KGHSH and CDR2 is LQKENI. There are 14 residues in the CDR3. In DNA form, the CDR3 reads TGTGCCAGCTCACCCTCTACGGGGGATTCACCCCTCCACTTT. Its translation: CASSPSTGDSPLHF.

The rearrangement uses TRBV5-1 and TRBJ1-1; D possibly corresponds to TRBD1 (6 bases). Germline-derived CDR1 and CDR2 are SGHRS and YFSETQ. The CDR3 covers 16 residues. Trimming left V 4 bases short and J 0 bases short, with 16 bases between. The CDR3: CASSISGTSMNTEAFF. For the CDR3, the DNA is TGCGCCAGCAGCATCTCCGGGACATCCATGAACACTGAAGCTTTCTTT.